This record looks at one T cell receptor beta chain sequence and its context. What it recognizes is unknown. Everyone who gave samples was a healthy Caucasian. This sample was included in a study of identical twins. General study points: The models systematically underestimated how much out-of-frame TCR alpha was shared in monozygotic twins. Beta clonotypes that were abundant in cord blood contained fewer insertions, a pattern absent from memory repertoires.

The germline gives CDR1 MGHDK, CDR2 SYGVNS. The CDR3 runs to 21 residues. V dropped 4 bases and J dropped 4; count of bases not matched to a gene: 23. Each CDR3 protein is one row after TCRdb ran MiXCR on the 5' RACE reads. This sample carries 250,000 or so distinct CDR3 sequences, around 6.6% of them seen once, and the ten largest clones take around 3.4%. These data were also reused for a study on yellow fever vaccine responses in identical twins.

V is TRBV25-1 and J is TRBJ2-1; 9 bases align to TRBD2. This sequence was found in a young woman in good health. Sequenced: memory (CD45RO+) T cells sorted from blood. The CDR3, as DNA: TGTGCCAGCAGTGTAACCGGGACCCCTGGGGCTAGCGGGGAGGCGTACAATGAGCAGTTCTTC. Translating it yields CASSVTGTPGASGEAYNEQFF.